The 30 T cell receptor beta chains in this list originate from one sample, sequenced in a study of blood T cell repertoires in COVID-19. Profiled with immunoSEQ multiplex PCR; TCRdb holds only in-frame clones, not every one. This sample has 55,000 to 70,000 clones, with roughly four fifths found just once. The sequenced material came from peripheral blood. The receptors were gathered from an elderly woman with acute or convalescent COVID-19.

This clone was counted once. The genes are TRBV5-1 and TRBJ2-5; no definite D call. The germline V gene encodes CDR1 SGHRS and CDR2 YFSETQ. The germline V and J ends were trimmed by 5 bases and 3 bases, with 8 bases remaining between them. The CDR3 is made up of 12 amino acids. In DNA form, the CDR3 reads TGCGCCAGCAGGTTATACAAAGAGACCCAGTACTTC. Protein: CASRLYKETQYF.

V gene TRBV28 combines with J gene TRBJ1-2; D is perhaps TRBD1 (6 bases). V gave up 3 bases and J gave up 8 bases, with 13 bases separating them. In germline, CDR1 is MDHEN, CDR2 SYDVKM. The CDR3 is 13 amino acids. The DNA of the CDR3 is TGTGCCAGCAGTTTGGCACAGGGAAGCGGCTACACCTTC. Protein: CASSLAQGSGYTF.

V usage is TRBV28 and J usage is TRBJ2-7, with 14 bases lining up with TRBD2. In germline, CDR1 is MDHEN, CDR2 SYDVKM. V lost 4 bases and J lost 7; bases outside the gene matches: 6. This CDR3 comprises 15 residues. CDR3 nucleotides: TGTGCCAGCAGTTGGGGGACTAGCGGGAGAGGAGAGCAGTACTTC. It specifies CASSWGTSGRGEQYF.

The gene calls are TRBV6-6 and TRBJ2-3, with 7 nucleotides matching TRBD1. Germline CDR1 reads MNHNY; CDR2 reads SVGAGI (reference sequence). The junction had 10 bases not matched to a gene; V was cut back by 5 bases and J by 5 bases. The CDR3 loop spans 15 amino acids. The CDR3 reads CASSGTGAGEDTQYF. The CDR3 DNA reads TGTGCCAGCAGTGGTACAGGGGCAGGGGAAGATACGCAGTATTTT.

This rearrangement joins TRBV30 to TRBJ1-5; 11 nucleotides align to TRBD1. The germline CDR1 and CDR2 sequences are GTSNPN and SVGIG (reference sequence). Trimming removed 3 bases from V and 2 bases from J; junction bases left unmatched: 6. This CDR3 has 16 amino acids. DNA of the CDR3: TGTGCCTGGAGGAAAGGACAGGGGGCCGGCAATCAGCCCCAGCATTTT. This encodes CAWRKGQGAGNQPQHF.

The V and J genes are TRBV2 and TRBJ2-3; D not resolved. Germline V gene sequence: CDR1 SNHLY, CDR2 FYNNEI. Trimming took 3 bases from V and 5 from J, leaving 3 bases between them. The CDR3 length is 11 residues. The DNA for the CDR3 is TGTGCCAGCAGTGACGGAGATACGCAGTATTTT. Translated, it gives CASSDGDTQYF.

The V call is TRBV3-1 (or the pseudogene TRBV3-2), the J call TRBJ2-3; D uncertain. The CDR3 sequence is 15 residues long. Per germline, CDR1 LGHDT and CDR2 YNNKEL (reference sequence). V was shortened by 1 base and J by 4 bases, with 12 bases between the two germline ends. The CDR3: CASSQGPRGADTQYF. The DNA for the CDR3 is TGTGCCAGCAGCCAAGGTCCAAGAGGAGCAGATACGCAGTATTTT.

The chain recombines TRBV7-3 with TRBJ2-3, with 12 bases identical to TRBD2. V shed 1 base, J shed 5 bases, and the junction held 4 bases outside the gene matches. The CDR3 runs 16 residues. From germline, CDR1 is SGHTA and CDR2 FQGTGA. The DNA for the CDR3 is TGTGCCAGCAGCTTAAGGCTAGCGGGAGGGCTAGATACGCAGTATTTT. Encoded protein: CASSLRLAGGLDTQYF.

In its sample, this clone was seen once. J is TRBJ2-7 and V is TRBV5-1; 8 bases line up with TRBD2. Germline CDR1 SGHRS, CDR2 YFSETQ. Trimming took 5 bases from V and 3 from J; bases not matched to a gene: 10. The CDR3 totals 15 residues. As DNA, the CDR3 is TGCGCCAGCAGGGATATTTGGACTAGCAGCTACGAGCAGTACTTC. This gives the protein CASRDIWTSSYEQYF.

This chain joins TRBV28 and TRBJ2-1; 8 bases fit TRBD1. Per the germline V gene, CDR1 is MDHEN and CDR2 is SYDVKM. V lost 8 bases, J lost 5 bases, and 23 bases stayed unmatched. The CDR3 sequence is 19 residues long. The CDR3 coding sequence is TGTGCCAGCCCCTCAGCCGGGACCAGGGGGCTTCATCGGGACAATGAGCAGTTCTTC. It codes for CASPSAGTRGLHRDNEQFF.

Concerning this clone itself: The sample contains more than one DNA sequence encoding this CDR3. The chain employs TRBV7-2 and TRBJ2-1, with 14 bases identical to TRBD2. This CDR3 spans 19 amino acids. V lost 5 bases and J lost 4; bases outside the gene matches: 13. The germline V gene encodes CDR1 SGHTA and CDR2 FQGNSA. The CDR3 region has the DNA TGTGCCAGCAGCCCCAACCAGGGACTAGCGGGAGCGAAATACAATGAGCAGTTCTTC. Its protein product is CASSPNQGLAGAKYNEQFF.

Written as DNA, the CDR3 is TGTGCCAGCAGCCAAGGGCTGGCGGGAAACTATGGCTACACCTTC. Amino acid sequence: CASSQGLAGNYGYTF. The chain joins TRBV14 to TRBJ1-2; D call uncertain. Germline lookup yields CDR1 SGHDN and CDR2 FVKESK. The length of the CDR3 is 15 residues. Trimming cost V 1 base and J 2 bases, with 11 bases left between them. The full variable domain, in which reference TRBV14 and TRBJ1-2 provide the parts outside the CDR3, is EAGVTQFPSHSVIEKGQTVTLRCDPISGHDNLYWYRRVMGKEIKFLLHFVKESKQDESGMPNNRFLAERTGGTYSTLKVQPAELEDSGVYFCASSQGLAGNYGYTFGSGTRLTVV.

V and J are TRBV29-1 and TRBJ2-5; TRBD2 matches at 8 bases. The CDR3 spans 12 residues. V lost 7 bases to trimming and J lost 5 bases; unmatched junction nucleotides: 6. Germline V gene lookup returns CDR1 SQVTM and CDR2 ANQGSEA. The CDR3 DNA reads TGCAGCGCCGATCGGGGGGGGGAGACCCAGTACTTC. The encoded protein is CSADRGGETQYF.

The J gene is TRBJ1-1, the V gene TRBV27; D gene ambiguous. V was clipped by 5 bases and J by 4 bases, with 11 bases between them. The CDR3 has 13 amino acids. CDR1 and CDR2 from the germline V gene are MNHEY and SMNVEV (reference sequence). The CDR3: CASSARSSTEAFF. CDR3 bases: TGTGCCAGCAGTGCCCGGTCGAGCACTGAAGCTTTCTTT.

The gene calls are TRBV19 and TRBJ2-2, with TRBD1 as a possible D gene (5 bases). This CDR3 spans 14 amino acids. Germline values: CDR1 LNHDA, CDR2 SQIVND (reference sequence). V gave up 5 bases and J gave up 4 bases, with 11 bases separating them. The chain's CDR3 is CASSAQGGTGELFF. CDR3 nucleotides: TGTGCCAGTAGTGCCCAGGGTGGCACCGGGGAGCTGTTTTTT.

The V gene is TRBV6-1, the J gene TRBJ2-3; the match to TRBD2 covers 8 bases. With 0 bases clipped from V and 1 base from J, the junction kept 6 bases outside the gene matches. This CDR3 is 17 amino acids long. The germline V gene has CDR1 MNHNS and CDR2 SASEGT. Here the CDR3 reads CASSEAISGGGTDTQYF. In DNA form, the CDR3 reads TGTGCCAGCAGTGAAGCGATATCGGGGGGGGGCACAGATACGCAGTATTTT.

This rearrangement joins TRBV4-1 to TRBJ2-7, with D possibly being TRBD2 (5 bases). Per germline, CDR1 MGHRA and CDR2 YSYEKL. Trimming cost V 5 bases and J 6 bases, with 11 bases left between them. The CDR3 is 12 residues long. CDR3: CASSNGVSEQYF. CDR3 nucleotide sequence: TGCGCCAGCAGCAACGGGGTATCCGAGCAGTACTTC.

J is TRBJ2-7 and V is TRBV19; TRBD1 aligns across 12 bases. V gave up 5 bases and J gave up 6 bases; unmatched junction bases: 5. The CDR3 covers 14 residues. Per the germline V gene, CDR1 is LNHDA and CDR2 is SQIVND (reference sequence). The CDR3, as DNA: TGTGCCAGTAGTGGGGACAGGGGGCAGGGCGAGCAGTACTTC. Its translation is CASSGDRGQGEQYF.

This clone occurred many times. This CDR3 is CASSLDRGTNEQYF. The CDR3 DNA reads as TGTGCCAGCAGCTTAGATAGGGGGACCAACGAGCAGTACTTC. V usage is TRBV5-4 and J usage is TRBJ2-7; D perhaps matches TRBD1 (6 bases). This CDR3 has 14 residues. The V end lost 2 bases, the J end lost 5 bases, and 14 bases lay between the germline ends. Germline V gene data show CDR1 as SGHNT and CDR2 as YYREEE (reference sequence).

This clone came up once. The V call is TRBV7-2, the J call TRBJ2-3, with 8 bases that match TRBD2. The CDR3 sequence is 16 residues long. Germline V CDR1 and CDR2: SGHTA, FQGNSA. V shed 1 base, J shed 2 bases, and the junction held 5 bases outside the gene matches. CDR3 sequence: CASSLDGGGTTDTQYF. CDR3 in DNA: TGTGCCAGCAGCTTAGATGGCGGGGGGACCACAGATACGCAGTATTTT.

V usage is TRBV5-6 and J usage is TRBJ1-1; D gene unclear. CDR3 length: 11 amino acids. V was clipped by 0 bases and J by 8 bases, with 5 bases between them. Germline V gene lookup returns CDR1 SGHDT and CDR2 YYEEEE. The CDR3 region has the DNA TGTGCCAGCAGCTTGGGGCAGGAAGCTTTCTTT. This sequence encodes CASSLGQEAFF.

The chain combines TRBV9 with TRBJ2-7; TRBD2 matches 9 bases. V dropped 0 bases and J dropped 0; count of bases not matched to a gene: 4. The CDR3 is 16 amino acids. Germline V gene data show CDR1 as SGDLS and CDR2 as YYNGEE. The CDR3 protein is CASSVGSSGGSYEQYF. CDR3 in DNA: TGTGCCAGCAGCGTAGGTAGTAGCGGGGGCTCCTACGAGCAGTACTTC.

This clone was counted between two and nine times. Sequence at one end of the junction differs from germline and may be a read error. The chain links TRBV7-7 to TRBJ2-7; the D gene is possibly TRBD2 (6 bases). Germline V gene lookup returns CDR1 SSHAT and CDR2 FNYEAQ (reference sequence). This CDR3 has 13 residues. As DNA, the CDR3 is TGTGCTAGCAGCTTCAATGCAGGGAGGGAGCAGTACTTC. Its translation is CASSFNAGREQYF.

This chain uses TRBV7-3 with TRBJ1-3; D ambiguous. Deletions cut 5 bases from V and 0 bases from J, with 14 bases between. Germline assignment: CDR1 SGHTA and CDR2 FQGTGA. This CDR3 is built from 16 residues. The CDR3 loop reads CASSPGEAFSGNTIYF. The DNA for the CDR3 is TGTGCCAGCAGCCCTGGGGAGGCGTTCTCTGGAAACACCATATATTTT.

The chain employs TRBV10-3 and TRBJ2-7; tentative D call: TRBD2 (5 bases). The V gene's germline CDR1 is ENHRY and CDR2 SYGVKD. Between the trimmed V and J ends, which lost 3 bases and 4 bases, there was a span of 16 bases. The CDR3 runs 15 residues. CDR3 sequence (DNA): TGTGCCATCAGTGAAGTAACCCGAGCGGTGTACGAGCAGTACTTC. This sequence encodes CAISEVTRAVYEQYF.

The rearrangement joins TRBV5-1 to TRBJ2-1; D is perhaps TRBD1 (7 bases). The CDR3 covers 18 residues. V was clipped by 4 bases and J by 0 bases, with 20 bases between them. Germline V gene data show CDR1 as SGHRS and CDR2 as YFSETQ. The CDR3 sequence is CASSHRAGGSSSYNEQFF. The CDR3 DNA sequence: TGCGCCAGCAGCCACAGGGCAGGGGGGTCCAGCTCCTACAATGAGCAGTTCTTC.

V is TRBV18 and J is TRBJ2-7; tentative D call: TRBD1 (6 bases). Germline loops: CDR1 KGHSH, CDR2 LQKENI. The V end lost 6 bases, the J end lost 1 base, and 10 bases lay between the germline ends. The CDR3 contains 13 residues. CDR3 nucleotide sequence: TGTGCCAGCTCTCTCGGACAGTCCTACGAGCAGTACTTC. This sequence encodes CASSLGQSYEQYF. Variable domain in full (rest from reference TRBV18 and TRBJ2-7): NAGVMQNPRHLVRRRGQEARLRCSPMKGHSHVYWYRQLPEEGLKFMVYLQKENIIDESGMPKERFSAEFPKEGPSILRIQQVVRGDSAAYFCASSLGQSYEQYFGPGTRLTVT.

The CDR3 loop is CASSVQSQGARETQYF. CDR3 DNA sequence: TGTGCCAGCAGCGTACAGAGTCAGGGGGCGCGGGAGACCCAGTACTTC. The rearrangement joins TRBV9 to TRBJ2-5, with 8 bases aligning to TRBD1. The CDR3 is 16 residues long. In germline, CDR1 is SGDLS, CDR2 YYNGEE. V shed 1 base, J shed 5 bases, and the junction held 10 bases outside the gene matches.

This clone came up once. The J gene is TRBJ2-2, the V gene TRBV27, with 10 positions matching TRBD2. The CDR3 spans 18 residues. V dropped 5 bases and J dropped 5; count of bases not matched to a gene: 14. Germline V gene data show CDR1 as MNHEY and CDR2 as SMNVEV (reference sequence). The CDR3 sequence is CASSRREGSGRGTGELFF. In DNA form, the CDR3 reads TGTGCCAGCAGTCGACGTGAGGGGAGCGGGAGGGGTACCGGGGAGCTGTTTTTT.

The rearrangement links TRBV10-3 to TRBJ2-3, with 8 bases fitting TRBD1. Germline-derived CDR1 and CDR2 are ENHRY and SYGVKD. CDR3 length: 14 residues. V was pared by 4 bases and J by 3 bases, with 3 bases of the junction left unmatched. CDR3 DNA: TGTGCCATCAGTGGGACAGGGTTGACAGATACGCAGTATTTT. Protein sequence: CAISGTGLTDTQYF.